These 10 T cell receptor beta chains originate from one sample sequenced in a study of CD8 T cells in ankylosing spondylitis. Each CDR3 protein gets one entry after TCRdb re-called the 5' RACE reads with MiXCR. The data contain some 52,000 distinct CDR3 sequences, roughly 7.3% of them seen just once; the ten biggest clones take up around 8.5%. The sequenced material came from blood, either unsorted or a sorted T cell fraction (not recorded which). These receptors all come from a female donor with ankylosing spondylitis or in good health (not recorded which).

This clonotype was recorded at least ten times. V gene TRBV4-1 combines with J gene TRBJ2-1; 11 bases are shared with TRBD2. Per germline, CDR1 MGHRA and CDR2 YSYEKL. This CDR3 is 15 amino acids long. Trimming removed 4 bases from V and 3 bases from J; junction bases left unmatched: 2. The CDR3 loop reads CASSPTSGDYNEQFF. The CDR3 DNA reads TGCGCCAGCAGCCCGACTAGCGGGGACTACAATGAGCAGTTCTTC.

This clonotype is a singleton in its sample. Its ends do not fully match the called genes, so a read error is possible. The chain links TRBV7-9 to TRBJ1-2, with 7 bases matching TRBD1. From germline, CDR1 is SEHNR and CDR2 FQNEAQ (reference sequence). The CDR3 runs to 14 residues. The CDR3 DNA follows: TGTGCCGGCAGCAAACGCCGGGACAGCGATGGCTACACCTTC. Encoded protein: CAGSKRRDSDGYTF. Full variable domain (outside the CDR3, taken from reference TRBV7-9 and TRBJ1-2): DTGVSQNPRHKITKRGQNVTFRCDPISEHNRLYWYRQTLGQGPEFLTYFQNEAQLEKSRLLSDRFSAERPKGSFSTLEIQRTEQGDSAMYLCAGSKRRDSDGYTFGSGTRLTVV.

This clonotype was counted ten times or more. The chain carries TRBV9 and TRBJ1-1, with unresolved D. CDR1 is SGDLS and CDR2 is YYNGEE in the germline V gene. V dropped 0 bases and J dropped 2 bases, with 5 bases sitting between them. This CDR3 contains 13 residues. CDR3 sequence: CASSVDVNTEAFF. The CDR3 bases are TGTGCCAGCAGCGTAGACGTAAACACTGAAGCTTTCTTT.

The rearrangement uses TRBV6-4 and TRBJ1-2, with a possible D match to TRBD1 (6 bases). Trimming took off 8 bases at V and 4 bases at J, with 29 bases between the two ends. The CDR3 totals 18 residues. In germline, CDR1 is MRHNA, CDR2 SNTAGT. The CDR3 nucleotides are TGTGCCAGCGAATCGCGCCCCGGTTGGGGGGCACACTTCTATGGCTACACCTTC. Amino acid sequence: CASESRPGWGAHFYGYTF.

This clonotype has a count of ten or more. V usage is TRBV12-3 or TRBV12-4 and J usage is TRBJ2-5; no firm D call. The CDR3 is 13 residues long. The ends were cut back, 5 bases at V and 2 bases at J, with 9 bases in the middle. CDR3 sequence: CASSRDKQETQYF. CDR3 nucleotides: TGTGCCAGCAGTCGCGACAAGCAAGAGACCCAGTACTTC.

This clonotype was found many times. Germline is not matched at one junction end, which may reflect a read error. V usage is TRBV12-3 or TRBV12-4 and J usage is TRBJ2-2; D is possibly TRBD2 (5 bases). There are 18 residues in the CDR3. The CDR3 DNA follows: TGTACCAGCAGGCGCCAAAGAATACTAGTTTTTTGGACCGGGGAGCTGTTTTTT. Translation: CTSRRQRILVFWTGELFF.

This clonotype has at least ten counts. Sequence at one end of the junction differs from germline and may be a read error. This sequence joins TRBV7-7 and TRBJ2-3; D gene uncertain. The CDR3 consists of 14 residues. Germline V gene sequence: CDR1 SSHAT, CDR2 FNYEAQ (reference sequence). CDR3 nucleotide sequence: TGTGCTAGCAGCTTCGGACCCAGCACAGATACGCAGTATTTT. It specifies CASSFGPSTDTQYF.

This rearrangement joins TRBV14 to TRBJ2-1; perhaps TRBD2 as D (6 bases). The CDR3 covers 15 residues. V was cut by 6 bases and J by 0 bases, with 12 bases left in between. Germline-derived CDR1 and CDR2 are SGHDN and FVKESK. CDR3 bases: TGTGCCAGCAGGCATAGCGGTGGCTCCTACAATGAGCAGTTCTTC. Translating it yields CASRHSGGSYNEQFF.

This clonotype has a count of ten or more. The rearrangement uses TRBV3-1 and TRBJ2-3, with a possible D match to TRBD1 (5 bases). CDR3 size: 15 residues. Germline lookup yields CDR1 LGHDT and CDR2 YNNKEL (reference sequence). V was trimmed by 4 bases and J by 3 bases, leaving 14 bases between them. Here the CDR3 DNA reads TGTGCCAGCAGCCTCGGACACGAAAAGACAGATACGCAGTATTTT. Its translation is CASSLGHEKTDTQYF.

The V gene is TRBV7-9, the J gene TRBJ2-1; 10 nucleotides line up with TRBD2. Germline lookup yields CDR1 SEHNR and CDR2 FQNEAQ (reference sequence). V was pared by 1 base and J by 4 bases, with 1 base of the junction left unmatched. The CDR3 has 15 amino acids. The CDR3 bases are TGTGCCAGCAGCTTAGGGACTAGCGGATACAATGAGCAGTTCTTC. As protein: CASSLGTSGYNEQFF.